What follows is one TCR beta chain and its context. Its target is not known. Germline values: CDR1 SGHRS, CDR2 YFSETQ. The V segment lost 0 bases and the J segment 8 bases; nucleotides outside the gene matches: 9. CDR3 size: 15 residues. The data originate from a study of radiotherapy plus CTLA-4 blockade in lung cancer. Study-wide results and caveats: In blood, tumor-derived TCR clones expanded after radiotherapy plus ipilimumab.

Sequencing used immunoSEQ multiplex PCR; TCRdb keeps in-frame clones, though not all of them. The sample has about 32,000 clones; 75% to 85% are singletons. The V gene is TRBV5-1, the J gene TRBJ1-2, with 8 bases fitting TRBD1. The source was peripheral blood, collected from a patient treated with radiotherapy plus ipilimumab. The origin of this receptor is a human donor with non-small cell lung cancer that progressed on radiotherapy plus ipilimumab. This CDR3 reads CASSLGDRGVGGYTF. DNA for the CDR3: TGCGCCAGCAGCTTGGGCGACAGGGGCGTAGGAGGCTACACCTTC.